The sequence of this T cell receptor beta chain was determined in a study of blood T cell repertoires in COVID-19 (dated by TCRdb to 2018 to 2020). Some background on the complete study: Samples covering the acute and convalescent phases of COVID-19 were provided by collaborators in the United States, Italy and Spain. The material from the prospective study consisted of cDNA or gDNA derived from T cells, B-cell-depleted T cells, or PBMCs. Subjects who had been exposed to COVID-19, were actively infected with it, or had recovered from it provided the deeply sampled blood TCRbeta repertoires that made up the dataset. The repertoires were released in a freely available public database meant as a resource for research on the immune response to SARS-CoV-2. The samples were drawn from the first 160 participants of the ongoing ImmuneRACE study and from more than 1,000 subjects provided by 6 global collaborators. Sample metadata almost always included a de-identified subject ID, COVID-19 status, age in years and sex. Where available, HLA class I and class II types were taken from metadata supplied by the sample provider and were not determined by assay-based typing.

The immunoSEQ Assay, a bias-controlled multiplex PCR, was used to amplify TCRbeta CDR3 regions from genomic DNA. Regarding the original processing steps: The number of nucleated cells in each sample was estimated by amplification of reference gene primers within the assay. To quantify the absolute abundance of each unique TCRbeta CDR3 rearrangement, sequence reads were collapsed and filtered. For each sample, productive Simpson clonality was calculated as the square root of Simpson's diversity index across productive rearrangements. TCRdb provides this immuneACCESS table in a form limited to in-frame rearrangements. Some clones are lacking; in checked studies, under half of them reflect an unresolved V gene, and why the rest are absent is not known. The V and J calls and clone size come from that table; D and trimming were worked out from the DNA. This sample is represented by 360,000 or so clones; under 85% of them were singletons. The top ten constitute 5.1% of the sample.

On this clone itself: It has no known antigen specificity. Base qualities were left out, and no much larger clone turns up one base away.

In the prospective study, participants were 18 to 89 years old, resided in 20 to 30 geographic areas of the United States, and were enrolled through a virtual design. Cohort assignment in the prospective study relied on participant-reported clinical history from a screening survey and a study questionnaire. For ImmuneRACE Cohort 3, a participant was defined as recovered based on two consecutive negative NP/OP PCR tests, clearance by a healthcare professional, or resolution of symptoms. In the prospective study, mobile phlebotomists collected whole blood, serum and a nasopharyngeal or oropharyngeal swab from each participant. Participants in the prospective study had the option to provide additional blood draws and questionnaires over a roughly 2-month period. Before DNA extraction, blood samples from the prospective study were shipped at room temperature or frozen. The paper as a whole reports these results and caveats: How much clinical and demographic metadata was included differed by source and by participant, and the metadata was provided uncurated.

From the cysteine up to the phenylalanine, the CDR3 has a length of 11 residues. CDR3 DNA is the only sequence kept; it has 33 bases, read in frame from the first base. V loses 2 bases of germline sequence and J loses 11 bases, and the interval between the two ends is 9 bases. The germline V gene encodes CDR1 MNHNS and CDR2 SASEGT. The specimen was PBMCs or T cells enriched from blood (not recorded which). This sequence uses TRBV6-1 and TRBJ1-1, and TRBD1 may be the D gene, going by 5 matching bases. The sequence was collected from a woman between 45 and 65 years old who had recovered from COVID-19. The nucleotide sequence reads TGTGCCAGCAGTGAAAATAGGGGTGCTTTCTTT. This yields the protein CASSENRGAFF.